Included here is one T cell receptor beta chain sequence, with context. This CDR3 is 11 amino acids long. Per the germline V gene, CDR1 is GTSNPN and CDR2 is SVGIG (reference sequence). The V end was cut by 5 bases, the J end by 3 bases, with 8 bases between. The PCR employed 60 Vbeta primers together with 13 Jbeta primers. Profiled with immunoSEQ multiplex PCR; TCRdb holds only in-frame clones, not every one. The sample consists of about 120,000 clones, around 76% of them appearing once. This entry comes from a study of cytomegalovirus exposure and HLA in healthy donors. The material sequenced was PBMCs. The TCR sequence derives from a man aged 55 to 70 in good health and CMV-seropositive. The chain uses TRBV30 and TRBJ2-7; no clear D gene. Here the CDR3 DNA reads TGTGCCTGGGGTGACGGCTACGAGCAGTACTTC. This gives the protein CAWGDGYEQYF.